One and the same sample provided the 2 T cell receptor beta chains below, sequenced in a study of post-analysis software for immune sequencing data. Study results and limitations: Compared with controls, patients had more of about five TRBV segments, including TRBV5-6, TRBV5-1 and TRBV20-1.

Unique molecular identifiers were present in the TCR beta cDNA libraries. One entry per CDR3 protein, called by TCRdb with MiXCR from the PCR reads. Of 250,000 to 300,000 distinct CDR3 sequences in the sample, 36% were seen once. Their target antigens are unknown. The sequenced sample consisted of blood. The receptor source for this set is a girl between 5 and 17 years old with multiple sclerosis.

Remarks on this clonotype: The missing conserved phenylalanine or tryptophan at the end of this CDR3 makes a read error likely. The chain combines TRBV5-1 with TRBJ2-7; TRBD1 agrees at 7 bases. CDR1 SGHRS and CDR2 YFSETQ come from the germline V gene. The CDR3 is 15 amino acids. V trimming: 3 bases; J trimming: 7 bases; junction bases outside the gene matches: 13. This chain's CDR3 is CASSWGQTRYNEQYL. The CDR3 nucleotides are TGCGCCAGCAGCTGGGGACAGACCCGATACAATGAGCAGTACTTG.

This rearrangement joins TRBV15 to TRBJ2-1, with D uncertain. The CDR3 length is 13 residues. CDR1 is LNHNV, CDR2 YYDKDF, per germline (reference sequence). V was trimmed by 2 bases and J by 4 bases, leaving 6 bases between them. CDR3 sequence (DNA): TGTGCCACCAGCAGAACCTATTACAATGAGCAGTTCTTC. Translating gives CATSRTYYNEQFF.